This passage covers 4 T cell receptor beta chains from one sample sequenced in a study of cytomegalovirus exposure and HLA in healthy donors (dated by TCRdb to 2017 to 2019). Library creation used the immunoSEQ multiplex PCR assay. The table was pulled from immuneACCESS by TCRdb, which kept in-frame rearrangements only. Such tables lose some clones; where checked, under half of the loss comes from unresolved V genes, and the rest has no known cause. For this sample the table gives approximately 46,000 clones, of which 93% were detected only once. Jointly, the top ten make up 2% to 2.5% of the sample. Material for sequencing was PBMCs. The receptors shown here come from a young woman in good health and CMV-seronegative.

This chain links TRBV5-1 with TRBJ2-1, with TRBD2 as a possible D gene (5 bases). The CDR3 spans 14 residues. Trimming cost V 9 bases and J 5 bases, with 18 bases left between them. Looked up from germline, CDR1 is SGHRS and CDR2 is YFSETQ. Written as DNA, the CDR3 is TGCGCCACTTCGACACAGCGGTTGGACAATGAGCAGTTCTTC. Residues: CATSTQRLDNEQFF.

V gene TRBV7-8 combines with J gene TRBJ1-4, with 8 bases that match TRBD1. Germline CDR1 and CDR2: SGHVS and FQNEAQ. The V and J ends lost 5 bases and 7 bases, in that order; junction bases with no gene match: 6. The CDR3 is made up of 14 amino acids. The CDR3 reads CASSVGQGREKLFF. The CDR3 DNA follows: TGTGCCAGCAGCGTTGGACAGGGTCGTGAAAAACTGTTTTTT.

V gene TRBV4-2 combines with J gene TRBJ2-7; 8 bases are shared with TRBD2. This CDR3 comprises 19 residues. Germline values: CDR1 LGHNA, CDR2 YNFKEQ. Trimming took 0 bases from V and 0 from J; bases not matched to a gene: 13. CDR3 residues: CASSQDNSYGTSISYEQYF. DNA for the CDR3: TGTGCCAGCAGCCAAGATAATTCCTACGGGACTAGTATCTCCTACGAGCAGTACTTC.

V gene TRBV6-5 combines with J gene TRBJ2-2; no clear D. Germline-derived CDR1 and CDR2 are MNHEY and SVGAGI. The ends were cut back, 2 bases at V and 6 bases at J, with 7 bases in the middle. CDR3 length: 13 residues. CDR3 DNA: TGTGCCAGCAGTTACCCTATCTCCGGGGAGCTGTTTTTT. Protein sequence: CASSYPISGELFF.